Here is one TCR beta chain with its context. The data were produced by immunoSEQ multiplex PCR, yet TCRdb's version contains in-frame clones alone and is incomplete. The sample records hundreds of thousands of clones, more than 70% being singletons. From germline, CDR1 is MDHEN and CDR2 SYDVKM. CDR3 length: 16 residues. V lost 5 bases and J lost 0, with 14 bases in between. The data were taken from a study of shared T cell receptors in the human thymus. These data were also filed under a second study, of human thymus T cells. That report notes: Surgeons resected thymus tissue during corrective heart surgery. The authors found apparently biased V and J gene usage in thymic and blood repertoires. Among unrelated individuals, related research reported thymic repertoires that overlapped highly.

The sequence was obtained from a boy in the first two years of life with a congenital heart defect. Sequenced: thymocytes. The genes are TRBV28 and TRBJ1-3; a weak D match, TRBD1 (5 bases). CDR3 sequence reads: CASSPPGLTSGNTIYF. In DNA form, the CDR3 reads TGTGCCAGCAGTCCACCGGGACTCACCTCTGGAAACACCATATATTTT.